This TCR beta chain came from a study of CD8+CD57+ T cells in acquired aplastic anemia. An expansion of CD8+CD57+ cells by flow cytometry had been shown in patients chosen for sequencing. Each patient gave a blood sample that was collected before any therapy had been received. CDR3 and TCR beta VDJ profiling relied on a genomic DNA template. MiXCR, run by TCRdb on the reads, gives a single entry per CDR3 protein. The sample shows 170,000 or so distinct CDR3 sequences, 48% of them seen only once. CDR3 length equals 13 residues. The V gene end was trimmed by 5 bases and the J gene end by 4 bases; junction bases not matched to a gene: 6. From germline, CDR1 is DFQATT and CDR2 SNEGSKA (reference sequence).

The sequenced sample was sorted CD4+, CD8+, or CD8+CD57+ T cells (not recorded which) from PBMCs. The J gene is TRBJ1-1, the V gene TRBV20-1; TRBD1 aligns across 8 bases. This sequence was found in a human donor with aplastic anemia. The CDR3 DNA follows: TGCAGTGCTGGTAGACAGGGGCCCACTGAAGCTTTCTTT. Translated, it gives CSAGRQGPTEAFF.